The 21 T cell receptor beta chains below all came from one sample that was sequenced in a study of blood T cells in healthy people across ages. Primers used in a second PCR of about 7 to 12 cycles were a sample-barcoded 5' primer and a J-beta primer mix. TCRdb re-derived calls from the 5' RACE reads in MiXCR, one entry per CDR3 protein. The sample records about a million distinct CDR3 sequences, approximately 38% being singletons. Sequenced material: blood. These receptors all stem from a man aged 18 to 30 in good health.

The chain couples TRBV5-4 to TRBJ1-1, with D possibly matching TRBD1 (6 bases). This CDR3 comprises 15 residues. Trimming stripped 4 bases from V and 2 bases from J, with 15 bases between. Per germline, CDR1 SGHNT and CDR2 YYREEE (reference sequence). CDR3 DNA sequence: TGTGCCAGCAGCCCCTCCCCGGGACACAACACTGAAGCTTTCTTT. It yields the protein CASSPSPGHNTEAFF.

This chain uses TRBV7-9 with TRBJ1-5; D possibly corresponds to TRBD1 (5 bases). This CDR3 region has 20 residues. The V and J ends lost 1 base and 1 base respectively, with 23 bases between them. Per germline, CDR1 SEHNR and CDR2 FQNEAQ (reference sequence). In nucleotides, the CDR3 is TGTGCCAGCAGCTTAGACAGATTCGGGCACCGGGGGGGGAGCAATCAGCCCCAGCATTTT. Its translation is CASSLDRFGHRGGSNQPQHF.

This clonotype turned up a few times. The rearrangement joins TRBV12-3 or TRBV12-4 to TRBJ1-1, with unresolved D. The V and J ends lost 3 bases and 1 base respectively, with 12 bases between them. The CDR3 contains 15 residues. The CDR3 here is CASSFSGGENTEAFF. The CDR3 DNA sequence: TGTGCCAGCAGTTTCTCCGGCGGGGAGAACACTGAAGCTTTCTTT.

This clonotype was counted ten times or more. V gene TRBV29-1 combines with J gene TRBJ2-1; the match to TRBD2 covers 11 bases. Trimming cost V 6 bases and J 0 bases; bases outside gene matches: 4. Germline CDR1 SQVTM, CDR2 ANQGSEA. The CDR3 contains 15 residues. The CDR3 region is CSVATSGGSYNEQFF. CDR3 DNA: TGCAGCGTCGCCACTAGCGGGGGCTCCTACAATGAGCAGTTCTTC.

This clonotype was picked up a small number of times. The V and J genes are TRBV25-1 and TRBJ2-1, with no clear D. The CDR3 loop spans 16 amino acids. Trimming removed 2 bases at V and 0 bases at J, with 11 bases between. The germline V gene encodes CDR1 MGHDK and CDR2 SYGVNS. The CDR3 here is CASSELLHSSYNEQFF. DNA of the CDR3: TGTGCCAGCAGTGAACTTTTACACAGCTCCTACAATGAGCAGTTCTTC.

The J gene is TRBJ1-1, the V gene TRBV6-1, with TRBD1 matching over 9 bases. J lost 11 bases, V lost 6 bases, and 22 bases had no gene match. Germline V gene sequence: CDR1 MNHNS, CDR2 SASEGT. The CDR3 extends over 17 amino acids. The CDR3 spells CASRHTFPVRQGERAFF. CDR3 nucleotide sequence: TGTGCCAGCAGACACACATTTCCTGTCCGACAGGGGGAGAGGGCTTTCTTT.

A single count supports this clonotype. A much bigger clone sits one base away, suggesting this may be a read error. The V call is TRBV27, the J call TRBJ2-3; 11 bases fit TRBD2. The V gene's germline CDR1 is MNHEY and CDR2 SMNVEV (reference sequence). This CDR3 has 15 residues. The ends lost 6 bases at V and 3 bases at J; junction bases unmatched: 5. CDR3 protein: CASSCSGGVTDTQYF. The CDR3 nucleotides read TGTGCCAGCAGCTGTAGCGGGGGGGTAACAGATACGCAGTATTTT.

This clonotype was recorded a few times. This chain connects TRBV3-1 to TRBJ1-6, with a tentative D call TRBD1 (5 bases). Per germline, CDR1 LGHDT and CDR2 YNNKEL (reference sequence). The V end lost 6 bases, the J end lost 0 bases, and 9 bases lay between the germline ends. The CDR3 is 15 residues long. CDR3 sequence reads: CASRERGSYNSPLHF. The CDR3 DNA sequence: TGTGCCAGCAGAGAGAGGGGCTCCTATAATTCACCCCTCCACTTT.

The genes are TRBV5-1 and TRBJ1-2, with no clear D. Trimming cost V 1 base and J 0 bases, with 10 bases left between them. There are 15 residues in the CDR3. Germline-derived CDR1 and CDR2 are SGHRS and YFSETQ. CDR3 amino acids: CASSLNVAANYGYTF. The CDR3 bases are TGCGCCAGCAGCTTGAACGTAGCAGCTAACTATGGCTACACCTTC.

This clonotype showed up just a few times. Here the CDR3 DNA reads TGCGCCAGCAGCTTGGGAGGCCGGACAGGGGGATCGAACACTGAAGCTTTCTTT. Protein: CASSLGGRTGGSNTEAFF. The chain recombines TRBV5-1 with TRBJ1-1; 10 bases are shared with TRBD1. The CDR3 covers 18 residues. Unmatched junction bases numbered 9, after V lost 0 bases and J lost 1 base. The germline CDR1 and CDR2 sequences are SGHRS and YFSETQ.

This clonotype was seen only a few times. The chain uses TRBV12-3 or TRBV12-4 and TRBJ2-1; 10 nucleotides line up with TRBD1. The length of the CDR3 is 16 residues. V shed 5 bases and J 8 bases; nucleotides not matched to a gene: 12. The CDR3 sequence: CASSQLGTGAFDEQFF. The CDR3, as DNA: TGTGCCAGCAGTCAACTCGGGACAGGGGCCTTCGATGAGCAGTTCTTC.

As concerns this clonotype: Sequence at one end of the junction differs from germline and may be a read error. The gene calls are TRBV5-6 and TRBJ1-1; D call uncertain. The germline V gene encodes CDR1 SGHDT and CDR2 YYEEEE. The CDR3 extends over 13 amino acids. The CDR3 is CAISPGYGAEAFF. CDR3 coding DNA: TGTGCCATCAGCCCCGGTTATGGCGCTGAAGCTTTCTTT.

This clonotype has just a few counts. The chain joins TRBV2 to TRBJ2-1; D is ambiguous. Per the germline V gene, CDR1 is SNHLY and CDR2 is FYNNEI. The V end lost 3 bases, the J end lost 4 bases, and 10 bases lay between the germline ends. The length of the CDR3 is 14 residues. The CDR3 bases are TGTGCCAGCAGTGAGATTATGGTTTACAATGAGCAGTTCTTC. Its protein product is CASSEIMVYNEQFF.

The V and J genes are TRBV7-9 and TRBJ2-2, with D unclear. The CDR3 is 13 residues long. The ends were cut back, 2 bases at V and 5 bases at J, with 6 bases in the middle. From germline, CDR1 is SEHNR and CDR2 FQNEAQ (reference sequence). The CDR3 here is CASSLPMTGELFF. The DNA of the CDR3 is TGTGCCAGCAGCTTACCCATGACCGGGGAGCTGTTTTTT.

The genes are TRBV4-3 and TRBJ2-4; D is possibly TRBD2 (5 bases). The DNA matches TRBJ2-7 better at its end, which makes the J call doubtful. Germline V gene data show CDR1 as LGHNA and CDR2 as YSLEER. This CDR3 comprises 15 residues. CDR3 coding DNA: TGCGCCAGCAGCCAAGGTGTTGAGGGAGCCTACGAGCAGTACTTC. Translating gives CASSQGVEGAYEQYF.

The chain employs TRBV6-1 and TRBJ1-1; D is possibly TRBD1 (5 bases). The CDR3 totals 14 residues. V lost 8 bases and J lost 1, with 14 bases in between. The V gene's germline CDR1 is MNHNS and CDR2 SASEGT. DNA for the CDR3: TGTGCCAGCGGACAATCGGGGGGGAACACTGAAGCTTTCTTT. Its translation: CASGQSGGNTEAFF.

This clonotype has more than one count but fewer than ten. This chain connects TRBV6-5 to TRBJ1-6; a possible D gene is TRBD1 (6 bases). Germline lookup yields CDR1 MNHEY and CDR2 SVGAGI. The CDR3 length is 18 residues. The ends were cut back, 0 bases at V and 1 base at J, with 13 bases in the middle. CDR3 coding DNA: TGTGCCAGCAGTTACTCGTTACTACAGGGTTCCTATAATTCACCCCTCCACTTT. Protein sequence: CASSYSLLQGSYNSPLHF.

The V gene is TRBV5-5, the J gene TRBJ2-5; D not certain. This CDR3 has 17 residues. The germline CDR1 and CDR2 sequences are SGHKS and YYEKEE (reference sequence). Deletions cut 4 bases from V and 7 bases from J, with 26 bases between. The CDR3 DNA sequence: TGTGCCAGCAGCCCCGTGGCGCCGGGCTCATTTTTTCGGACCCAGTACTTC. Protein product: CASSPVAPGSFFRTQYF.

This clonotype has just a few counts. This sequence joins TRBV29-1 and TRBJ2-1; either TRBD1 or TRBD2 may fit D (6 bases each). CDR3 length: 14 residues. Germline CDR1 and CDR2: SQVTM and ANQGSEA. V lost 1 base to trimming and J lost 6 bases, with 13 bases between them. The CDR3 here is CSVEGGGTLNEQFF. CDR3 DNA sequence: TGCAGCGTTGAAGGAGGGGGGACGCTCAATGAGCAGTTCTTC.

This rearrangement joins TRBV12-3 or TRBV12-4 to TRBJ1-1, with a weak D call TRBD1 (5 bases). Trimming took off 3 bases at V and 0 bases at J, with 11 bases between the two ends. The CDR3 loop spans 15 amino acids. Written as DNA, the CDR3 is TGTGCCAGCAGTTTTGATCGGGGGATGAACACTGAAGCTTTCTTT. Its protein is CASSFDRGMNTEAFF.

This clonotype showed up just a few times. The V call is TRBV9, the J call TRBJ2-1, with D possibly TRBD1 on 5 matching bases. The CDR3 sequence is 15 residues long. V was pared by 0 bases and J by 4 bases, with 11 bases between. Per germline, CDR1 SGDLS and CDR2 YYNGEE. This CDR3 reads CASSVEGRGYNEQFF. The CDR3 nucleotides read TGTGCCAGCAGCGTAGAAGGAAGGGGTTACAATGAGCAGTTCTTC.